One sample yielded the 16 T cell receptor beta chains listed below, sequenced in a study of human T cells and chemical hapten exposure. Described time point: patch test 1, 2 weeks after DPC sensitization. Treatment of the sample: therapeutic diphenylcyclopropenone sensitization with weekly scalp DPC. Using its own MiXCR run on the RACE reads, TCRdb lists one record per CDR3 protein. The sample includes some 180,000 distinct CDR3 sequences, about a fifth seen only once; the top ten take about 6.7%. Sequencing used whole blood, obtained in connection with sensitization to the hapten diphenylcyclopropenone (DPC). The receptor set was obtained from a woman between 45 and 65 years old with alopecia areata. Some clones in this sample may be carry-over from other donors' samples.

The V and J genes are TRBV19 and TRBJ2-2, with D possibly matching TRBD1 (5 bases). Germline V lookup: CDR1 LNHDA, CDR2 SQIVND (reference sequence). V was cut by 6 bases and J by 0 bases, with 11 bases left in between. This CDR3 spans 15 amino acids. CDR3 region: CASRIRVSNTGELFF. CDR3 in DNA: TGTGCCAGTAGGATCAGGGTCTCGAACACCGGGGAGCTGTTTTTT.

The chain uses TRBV10-3 and TRBJ1-3; D not certain. Between the trimmed V and J ends, which lost 4 bases and 0 bases, there was a span of 10 bases. This CDR3 has 15 amino acids. CDR1 is ENHRY and CDR2 is SYGVKD in the germline V gene. The chain's CDR3 is CAISGLGSSGNTIYF. CDR3 coding DNA: TGTGCCATCAGTGGGCTTGGAAGCTCTGGAAACACCATATATTTT.

The rearrangement uses TRBV20-1 and TRBJ2-4; possible D gene TRBD1, 5 bases. This CDR3 is 13 amino acids long. CDR1 is DFQATT, CDR2 SNEGSKA, per germline (reference sequence). V was shortened by 6 bases and J by 0 bases, with 9 bases between the two germline ends. The CDR3 bases are TGCAGTGCACAGGACCTAGCCAAAAACATTCAGTACTTC. Translation: CSAQDLAKNIQYF.

In its sample, this clonotype was seen once. The chain combines TRBV11-1 with TRBJ1-1; D possibly corresponds to TRBD1 (5 bases). This CDR3 spans 14 amino acids. Germline CDR1 is SGHAT and CDR2 is FQDESV (reference sequence). Trimming pared 5 bases from V and 0 bases from J, leaving 10 bases between. The DNA for the CDR3 is TGTGCCAGCAGCCCGACAGTGTTGAACACTGAAGCTTTCTTT. Translation gives CASSPTVLNTEAFF.

The CDR3 DNA follows: TGTGCCAGCAGTTCAGCAGGGTCCGAGCAGTACTTC. It yields the protein CASSSAGSEQYF. The J gene is TRBJ2-7, the V gene TRBV28; D may be TRBD1 (5 bases). The CDR3 covers 12 residues. The V gene lost 4 bases and the J gene lost 6 bases, with 10 bases spanning the gap. Per the germline V gene, CDR1 is MDHEN and CDR2 is SYDVKM.

The chain uses TRBV6-5 and TRBJ1-1; weak D call: TRBD1 (5 bases). The CDR3 sequence is 12 residues long. V shed 4 bases and J shed 8 bases, with 11 bases lying between them. The germline V gene has CDR1 MNHEY and CDR2 SVGAGI. Here the CDR3 reads CASSSRVGEAFF. CDR3 DNA sequence: TGTGCCAGCAGTTCCAGGGTTGGAGAAGCTTTCTTT.

The CDR3 loop is CASNPAGQSSYEQYF. The DNA of the CDR3 is TGTGCCAGCAACCCCGCAGGGCAGAGCTCCTACGAGCAGTACTTC. This chain joins TRBV6-5 and TRBJ2-7; D is possibly TRBD1 (5 bases). This CDR3 comprises 15 residues. CDR1 and CDR2 (germline): MNHEY, SVGAGI. Deletions cut 7 bases from V and 0 bases from J, with 16 bases between.

The chain has TRBV11-2 and TRBJ2-2; D perhaps matches TRBD2 (5 bases). This CDR3 contains 14 residues. Deletions cut 3 bases from V and 7 bases from J, with 12 bases between. The germline V gene has CDR1 SGHAT and CDR2 FQNNGV. Written as DNA, the CDR3 is TGTGCCAGCAGCTTCGATGCGAGGGACGGGGAGCTGTTTTTT. Translation gives CASSFDARDGELFF.

This clonotype came up many times. This rearrangement joins TRBV29-1 to TRBJ2-5; 12 bases are a match to TRBD1. Trimming took 7 bases from V and 6 from J; bases not matched to a gene: 6. The CDR3 sequence is 13 residues long. Germline CDR1 and CDR2: SQVTM and ANQGSEA. This CDR3 is CSAGTGGAKTQYF. The CDR3, as DNA: TGCAGCGCAGGGACAGGGGGCGCGAAGACCCAGTACTTC.

This clonotype appeared a few times. J is TRBJ2-3 and V is TRBV6-1; D unclear. V was shortened by 7 bases and J by 0 bases, with 11 bases between the two germline ends. The germline CDR1 and CDR2 sequences are MNHNS and SASEGT. The CDR3 length is 14 residues. In DNA form, the CDR3 reads TGTGCCAGCACCCCATTTGCTAGCACAGATACGCAGTATTTT. It encodes CASTPFASTDTQYF.

This clonotype was seen many times. The chain combines TRBV5-1 with TRBJ2-3, with TRBD2 matching over 9 bases. This CDR3 spans 16 amino acids. The germline V gene has CDR1 SGHRS and CDR2 YFSETQ. J gave up 0 bases and V 1 base, and 3 bases lay outside the gene matches. Here the CDR3 reads CASSLYLAGSTDTQYF. The CDR3 DNA reads as TGCGCCAGCAGCTTGTACCTAGCGGGGAGCACAGATACGCAGTATTTT.

This clonotype was observed a handful of times. This sequence joins TRBV5-5 and TRBJ2-1; D uncertain. The CDR3 consists of 14 residues. Trimming pared 4 bases from V and 10 bases from J, leaving 18 bases between. Germline assignment: CDR1 SGHKS and CDR2 YYEKEE (reference sequence). The chain's CDR3 is CASSPDISTPEQFF. CDR3 nucleotides: TGTGCCAGCAGCCCTGACATTTCCACTCCCGAGCAGTTCTTC.

Ten or more counts support this clonotype. This sequence joins TRBV3-1 and TRBJ1-1, with no clear D. The CDR3 runs to 13 residues. CDR1 and CDR2 (germline): LGHDT, YNNKEL (reference sequence). Trimming took off 2 bases at V and 4 bases at J, with 8 bases between the two ends. The CDR3 is CASSQHILTEAFF. The CDR3 DNA reads TGTGCCAGCAGCCAACATATCCTCACTGAAGCTTTCTTT.

The chain carries TRBV3-1 and TRBJ2-3; 7 bases match TRBD2. The CDR3 extends over 17 amino acids. Trimming cost V 0 bases and J 0 bases; bases outside gene matches: 6. Germline V lookup: CDR1 LGHDT, CDR2 YNNKEL (reference sequence). This chain's CDR3 is CASSQDLSGKSTDTQYF. CDR3 DNA: TGTGCCAGCAGCCAAGATTTAAGCGGGAAAAGCACAGATACGCAGTATTTT.

The chain links TRBV5-1 to TRBJ2-3; no reliable D call. The V end was cut by 3 bases, the J end by 1 base, with 15 bases between. The CDR3 extends over 16 amino acids. Germline CDR1 is SGHRS and CDR2 is YFSETQ. The CDR3 region is CASSSPLEPGTDTQYF. CDR3 sequence (DNA): TGCGCCAGCAGCTCACCCCTCGAGCCTGGCACAGATACGCAGTATTTT.

The J gene is TRBJ2-7, the V gene TRBV29-1; possibly TRBD2 for D (6 bases). V lost 4 bases, J lost 0 bases, and 13 bases lay in between. This CDR3 comprises 14 residues. Per germline, CDR1 SQVTM and CDR2 ANQGSEA. CDR3 DNA: TGCAGCGTTGTACGGGAGTTAAGCTCCTACGAGCAGTACTTC. This codes for CSVVRELSSYEQYF.